This T cell receptor (beta chain) came from a study of cytomegalovirus exposure and HLA in healthy donors. Overall study results and limits: Cytomegalovirus association was listed for 164 TCR beta chains. TCR sequences were mostly rare, though some public TCRs occurred in many donors. Subsequent analysis found a tendency for first-cohort TCR clusters to co-occur within the 120 or so validation repertoires.

Clones were read by immunoSEQ multiplex PCR, and TCRdb kept only the in-frame ones, dropping some. This sample has about 190,000 clones, with 84% found just once. As for this clone: Its antigen is still unknown.

Separate from the roughly 670-subject first cohort, the roughly 120-subject validation cohort was the one that the donors belonged to. The clonotype comes from a woman aged 18-35 years in good health and CMV-seropositive. Sample: PBMCs.

The CDR3 DNA reads TGTGCCAGCAGCCTGGTAGCGGGGGGGGAAGGAGAGCAGTTCTTC. Translation: CASSLVAGGEGEQFF. This rearrangement joins TRBV7-7 to TRBJ2-1; TRBD2 matches 11 bases. J gave up 10 bases and V 5 bases, and 10 bases lay outside the gene matches. The CDR3 consists of 15 residues. The V gene's germline CDR1 is SSHAT and CDR2 FNYEAQ (reference sequence).